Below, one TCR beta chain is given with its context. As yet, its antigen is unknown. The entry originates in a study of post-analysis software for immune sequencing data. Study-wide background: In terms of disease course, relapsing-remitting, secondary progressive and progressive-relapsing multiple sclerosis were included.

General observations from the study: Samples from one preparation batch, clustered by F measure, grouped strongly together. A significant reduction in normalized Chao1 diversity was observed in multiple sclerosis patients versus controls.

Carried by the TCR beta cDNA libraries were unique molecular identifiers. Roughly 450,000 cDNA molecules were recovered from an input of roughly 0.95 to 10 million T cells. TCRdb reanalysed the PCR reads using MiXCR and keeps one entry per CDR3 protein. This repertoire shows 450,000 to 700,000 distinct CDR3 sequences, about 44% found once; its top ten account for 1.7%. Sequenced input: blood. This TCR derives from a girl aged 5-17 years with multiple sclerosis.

CDR3: CASSPRVTLGETQYF. CDR3 nucleotides: TGTGCCAGCAGCCCCCGAGTCACCCTGGGAGAGACCCAGTACTTC. The chain uses TRBV5-5 and TRBJ2-5; D gene ambiguous. Germline CDR1 reads SGHKS; CDR2 reads YYEKEE (reference sequence). V was trimmed by 4 bases and J by 4 bases, leaving 17 bases between them. This CDR3 region has 15 residues. Full variable domain (rest looked up from reference TRBV5-5 and TRBJ2-5): DAGVTQSPTHLIKTRGQQVTLRCSPISGHKSVSWYQQVLGQGPQFIFQYYEKEERGRGNFPDRFSARQFPNYSSELNVNALLLGDSALYLCASSPRVTLGETQYFGPGTRLLVL.